Below, 28 T cell receptor beta chains from the same sample are listed, as sequenced in a study of T cells after yellow fever vaccination. TCRdb redid the calling of the 5' RACE reads with MiXCR, one entry per CDR3 protein. The table lists over 200,000 distinct CDR3 sequences, 6.7% of them singletons, with 1.1% in the top ten. The sample in question was CD4+ T cells sorted from PBMCs, obtained on the day of the yellow fever booster vaccination. The source of these receptors is a man aged 30 to 45 who received the YFV17D yellow fever vaccine.

This clonotype has just a few counts. At one end, the junction sequence differs from germline, possibly due to a read error. The V gene is TRBV28, the J gene TRBJ2-1, with D possibly matching TRBD2 (5 bases). Germline V CDR1 and CDR2: MDHEN, SYDVKM. The CDR3 runs to 16 residues. CDR3: CACSGGSTKSYNEQFF. The CDR3 bases are TGTGCCTGCAGCGGAGGCTCCACCAAATCCTACAATGAGCAGTTCTTC.

The chain carries TRBV7-2 and TRBJ2-1, with 8 bases aligning to TRBD2. Germline assignment: CDR1 SGHTA and CDR2 FQGNSA. The CDR3 consists of 13 residues. Trimming cost V 2 bases and J 13 bases; bases outside gene matches: 7. The CDR3 bases are TGTGCCAGCAGCTTATTTCCGGGAGGGCCACAGTTCTTC. Protein product: CASSLFPGGPQFF.

The chain couples TRBV7-2 to TRBJ1-1; perhaps TRBD1 as D (5 bases). The V end lost 5 bases, the J end lost 8 bases, and 15 bases lay between the germline ends. The CDR3 runs to 13 residues. Germline CDR1 reads SGHTA; CDR2 reads FQGNSA. CDR3 protein: CASSTGLPGEAFF. CDR3 in DNA: TGTGCCAGCAGCACGGGACTCCCAGGGGAAGCTTTCTTT.

The chain uses TRBV20-1 and TRBJ1-1, with a tentative D call TRBD1 (6 bases). Trimming removed 4 bases at V and 3 bases at J, with 18 bases between. In germline, CDR1 is DFQATT, CDR2 SNEGSKA (reference sequence). The CDR3 consists of 15 residues. CDR3 sequence: CSATSHLGQYTEAFF. In DNA, the CDR3 is TGCAGTGCTACCTCTCACCTAGGACAGTACACTGAAGCTTTCTTT.

Regarding this clonotype: A single base separates this from a much larger clone, so it may be a read error. The J gene is TRBJ2-1, the V gene TRBV15; D perhaps matches TRBD2 (6 bases). The germline V and J ends were trimmed by 0 bases and 4 bases, with 13 bases remaining between them. The CDR3 contains 16 residues. Germline V gene data show CDR1 as LNHNV and CDR2 as YYDKDF (reference sequence). CDR3 protein: CATSRDKVGSYNEQFF. CDR3 nucleotides: TGTGCCACCAGCAGAGATAAGGTCGGGAGTTACAATGAGCAGTTCTTC.

In this sample, this clonotype turned up many times. The chain carries TRBV2 and TRBJ2-3, with D uncertain. The CDR3 is made up of 14 amino acids. Germline-derived CDR1 and CDR2 are SNHLY and FYNNEI. The V end was cut by 6 bases, the J end by 1 base, with 11 bases between. CDR3 residues: CASSVNDGTDTQYF. The DNA of the CDR3 is TGTGCCAGCAGCGTGAACGACGGCACAGATACGCAGTATTTT.

The J gene is TRBJ2-1, the V gene TRBV15; 9 bases match TRBD2. This CDR3 has 14 residues. Germline loops: CDR1 LNHNV, CDR2 YYDKDF (reference sequence). V dropped 7 bases and J dropped 5; count of bases not matched to a gene: 6. CDR3 DNA: TGTGCCACCACAGTTAGCGGGAGAGACAATGAGCAGTTCTTC. Residues: CATTVSGRDNEQFF.

J is TRBJ2-1 and V is TRBV12-3 or TRBV12-4; 12 positions match TRBD2. V lost 0 bases and J lost 5; bases outside the gene matches: 5. This CDR3 has 17 residues. The CDR3 bases are TGTGCCAGCAGTTTAGCCGGCCTAGCGGGAGGGGACAATGAGCAGTTCTTC. As protein: CASSLAGLAGGDNEQFF.

The sample holds a few counts of this clonotype. For the CDR3, the DNA is TGTGCCAGCACTAGGGACAGGGGGCGCGGGAACTATGGCTACACCTTC. Translation: CASTRDRGRGNYGYTF. The chain uses TRBV7-2 and TRBJ1-2; TRBD1 agrees at 12 bases. The germline gives CDR1 SGHTA, CDR2 FQGNSA. V shed 7 bases, J shed 2 bases, and the junction held 8 bases outside the gene matches. The CDR3 has 16 amino acids.

V usage is TRBV12-3 or TRBV12-4 and J usage is TRBJ1-3, with D hard to call. V was clipped by 8 bases and J by 9 bases, with 8 bases between them. The CDR3 runs 10 residues. The CDR3 reads CASSKGTIYF. DNA of the CDR3: TGTGCCAGCTCCAAGGGCACCATATATTTT.

This clonotype has at least ten counts. V gene TRBV28 combines with J gene TRBJ1-2; 10 bases line up with TRBD1. Germline loops: CDR1 MDHEN, CDR2 SYDVKM. The CDR3 spans 14 residues. J was trimmed by 3 bases and V by 6 bases; bases with no gene match: 4. The CDR3 bases are TGTGCCAGCAGCGCCGGGACAGGGGACTATGGCTACACCTTC. Translated: CASSAGTGDYGYTF.

The chain carries TRBV20-1 and TRBJ2-7, with D unresolved. There are 15 residues in the CDR3. CDR1 DFQATT and CDR2 SNEGSKA come from the germline V gene (reference sequence). Trimming left V 0 bases short and J 0 bases short, with 12 bases between. CDR3 amino acids: CSARDLDPDSYEQYF. The CDR3 DNA sequence: TGCAGTGCTAGAGACCTGGATCCAGACTCCTACGAGCAGTACTTC.

The rearrangement links TRBV20-1 to TRBJ2-1; D unresolved. Deletions cut 5 bases from V and 12 bases from J, with 23 bases between. In germline, CDR1 is DFQATT, CDR2 SNEGSKA (reference sequence). This CDR3 spans 14 amino acids. The CDR3 loop is CSAPTRTSRGAQFF. The CDR3 DNA sequence: TGCAGTGCTCCCACGAGGACCTCCCGAGGTGCGCAGTTCTTC.

This clonotype has a count of ten or more. The chain employs TRBV12-3 or TRBV12-4 and TRBJ2-7; the D gene is possibly TRBD1 (6 bases). There are 12 residues in the CDR3. Trimming stripped 3 bases from V and 6 bases from J, with 9 bases between. The CDR3 reads CASSLRTAEQYF. The CDR3 region has the DNA TGTGCCAGCAGTTTGAGGACAGCCGAGCAGTACTTC.

This clonotype showed up many times. The chain is built from TRBV7-6 and TRBJ1-2, with 10 bases fitting TRBD1. Germline CDR1 and CDR2: SGHVS and FNYEAQ. After removal of 4 bases from V and 10 bases from J, the junction contained 9 bases not matched to a gene. CDR3 length: 14 amino acids. The CDR3, as DNA: TGTGCCAGCAGCTCTCGACAGGGGGCCGTAGTCTACACCTTC. Its protein product is CASSSRQGAVVYTF.

This clonotype was found many times. The chain recombines TRBV29-1 with TRBJ2-5, with D possibly being TRBD2 (5 bases). There are 14 residues in the CDR3. Germline CDR1 is SQVTM and CDR2 is ANQGSEA. Between the trimmed V and J ends, which lost 6 bases and 1 base, there was a span of 15 bases. CDR3 protein: CSVGLGTPQETQYF. For the CDR3, the DNA is TGCAGCGTCGGACTGGGAACCCCCCAAGAGACCCAGTACTTC.

This clonotype has a handful of counts. The rearrangement joins TRBV6-6 to TRBJ2-7, with no clear D. In germline, CDR1 is MNHNY, CDR2 SVGAGI (reference sequence). Trimming took 6 bases from V and 7 from J, leaving 13 bases between them. The CDR3 extends over 12 amino acids. The CDR3 sequence: CASRIPMREQYF. The CDR3 DNA reads TGTGCCAGCAGGATTCCTATGCGGGAGCAGTACTTC.

The chain carries TRBV6-6 and TRBJ1-1; the D gene is possibly TRBD1 (6 bases). The germline V gene encodes CDR1 MNHNY and CDR2 SVGAGI (reference sequence). The CDR3 runs to 12 residues. V was trimmed by 7 bases and J by 1 base, leaving 7 bases between them. In DNA form, the CDR3 reads TGTGCCAGCACCAGGGGGAACACTGAAGCTTTCTTT. Translated: CASTRGNTEAFF.

This clonotype has at least ten counts. V is TRBV30 and J is TRBJ2-1; TRBD2 might be the D (6 bases). This CDR3 spans 17 amino acids. V was shortened by 2 bases and J by 3 bases, with 20 bases between the two germline ends. Germline V gene sequence: CDR1 GTSNPN, CDR2 SVGIG (reference sequence). The CDR3: CAWSRPGVSGYYNEQFF. The DNA of the CDR3 is TGTGCCTGGAGTAGACCGGGGGTTAGCGGCTACTACAATGAGCAGTTCTTC.

The chain has TRBV6-2 or TRBV6-3 and TRBJ2-1; D unclear. Trimming left V 4 bases short and J 1 base short, with 8 bases between. Germline V gives CDR1 MNHEY, CDR2 SVGEGT. CDR3 length: 14 amino acids. CDR3 nucleotides: TGTGCCAGCAGTTCTTGGCGGTCCTACAATGAGCAGTTCTTC. This codes for CASSSWRSYNEQFF.

The V call is TRBV20-1, the J call TRBJ2-7; D possibly matches TRBD1 or TRBD2 (5 bases each). The germline V gene has CDR1 DFQATT and CDR2 SNEGSKA (reference sequence). This CDR3 spans 13 amino acids. The V end was cut by 1 base, the J end by 4 bases, with 11 bases between. DNA for the CDR3: TGCAGTGCTAGAGGGGGGAACCCTTACGAGCAGTACTTC. Protein sequence: CSARGGNPYEQYF.

This clonotype occurred a few times. The V gene is TRBV2, the J gene TRBJ1-1; D is perhaps TRBD1 (6 bases). The CDR3 is 14 amino acids. CDR1 and CDR2 from the germline V gene are SNHLY and FYNNEI. Trimming pared 9 bases from V and 3 bases from J, leaving 17 bases between. CDR3 protein: CARGRGGLDTEAFF. For the CDR3, the DNA is TGTGCCAGGGGGCGAGGGGGTTTGGACACTGAAGCTTTCTTT.

The chain combines TRBV28 with TRBJ2-4, with 8 bases lining up with TRBD1. The CDR3 totals 16 residues. Germline-derived CDR1 and CDR2 are MDHEN and SYDVKM. J was trimmed by 0 bases and V by 5 bases; bases with no gene match: 6. In DNA, the CDR3 is TGTGCCAGCAGTCCCCAGGGGGCCCTAGCCAAAAACATTCAGTACTTC. Amino acids: CASSPQGALAKNIQYF. Full variable domain (missing parts from reference TRBV28 and TRBJ2-4): DVKVTQSSRYLVKRTGEKVFLECVQDMDHENMFWYRQDPGLGLRLIYFSYDVKMKEKGDIPEGYSVSREKKERFSLILESASTNQTSMYLCASSPQGALAKNIQYFGAGTRLSVL.

There are a few counts of this clonotype. V gene TRBV12-3 or TRBV12-4 combines with J gene TRBJ1-4, with a tentative D call TRBD1 (5 bases). V lost 5 bases to trimming and J lost 0 bases, with 10 bases between them. The CDR3 sequence is 15 residues long. As DNA, the CDR3 is TGTGCCAGCAGTGGGGGACGTGCAACTAATGAAAAACTGTTTTTT. It translates to CASSGGRATNEKLFF.

The V gene is TRBV10-2, the J gene TRBJ2-5; D assignment may be TRBD1 or TRBD2 (6 bases each). This CDR3 comprises 16 residues. V was shortened by 0 bases and J by 5 bases, with 16 bases between the two germline ends. The germline gives CDR1 WSHSY, CDR2 SAAADI. The CDR3: CASSESSIGGTETQYF. CDR3 DNA sequence: TGCGCCAGCAGTGAGTCGAGTATCGGGGGCACGGAGACCCAGTACTTC.

In its sample, this clonotype was seen a few times. The rearrangement links TRBV5-1 to TRBJ1-2; D is uncertain. CDR1 SGHRS and CDR2 YFSETQ come from the germline V gene. The CDR3 runs to 14 residues. The V end lost 2 bases, the J end lost 0 bases, and 8 bases lay between the germline ends. CDR3 coding DNA: TGCGCCAGCAGCTTACTGTACGCTAACTATGGCTACACCTTC. Encoded protein: CASSLLYANYGYTF.

This chain connects TRBV4-1 to TRBJ1-6; D is unclear. Germline V CDR1 and CDR2: MGHRA, YSYEKL. The CDR3 covers 16 residues. Trimming cost V 0 bases and J 7 bases, with 13 bases left between them. The chain's CDR3 is CASSQDNSRPNSPLHF. The CDR3 bases are TGCGCCAGCAGCCAAGATAATAGTCGACCGAATTCACCCCTCCACTTT.

This chain joins TRBV7-9 and TRBJ2-5, with 8 bases aligning to TRBD2. Germline V gene sequence: CDR1 SEHNR, CDR2 FQNEAQ (reference sequence). The CDR3 consists of 14 residues. J was trimmed by 4 bases and V by 6 bases; bases with no gene match: 7. The CDR3 region is CASRTAGGAETQYF. In nucleotides, the CDR3 is TGTGCCAGCAGGACAGCCGGGGGGGCAGAGACCCAGTACTTC.